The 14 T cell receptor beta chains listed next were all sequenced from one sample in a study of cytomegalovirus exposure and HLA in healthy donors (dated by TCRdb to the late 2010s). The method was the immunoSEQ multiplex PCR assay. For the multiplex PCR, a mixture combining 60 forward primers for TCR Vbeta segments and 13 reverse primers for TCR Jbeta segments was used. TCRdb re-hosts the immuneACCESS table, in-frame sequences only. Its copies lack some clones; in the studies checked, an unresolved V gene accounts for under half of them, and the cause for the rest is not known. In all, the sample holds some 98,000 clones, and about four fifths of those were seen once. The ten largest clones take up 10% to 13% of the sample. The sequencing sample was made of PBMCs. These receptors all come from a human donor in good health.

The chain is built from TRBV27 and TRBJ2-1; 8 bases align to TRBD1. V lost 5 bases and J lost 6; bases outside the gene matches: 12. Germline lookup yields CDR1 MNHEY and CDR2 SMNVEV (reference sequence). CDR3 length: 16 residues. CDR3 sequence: CASSPYYRGLVNEQFF. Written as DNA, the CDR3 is TGTGCCAGCAGTCCCTACTACAGGGGGTTGGTCAATGAGCAGTTCTTC.

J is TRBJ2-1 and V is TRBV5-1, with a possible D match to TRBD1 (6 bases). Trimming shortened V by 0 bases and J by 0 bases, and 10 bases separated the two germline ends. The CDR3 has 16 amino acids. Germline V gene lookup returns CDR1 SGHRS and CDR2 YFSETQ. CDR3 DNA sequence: TGCGCCAGCAGCTTGGGACAGGTTAACTCCTACAATGAGCAGTTCTTC. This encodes CASSLGQVNSYNEQFF.

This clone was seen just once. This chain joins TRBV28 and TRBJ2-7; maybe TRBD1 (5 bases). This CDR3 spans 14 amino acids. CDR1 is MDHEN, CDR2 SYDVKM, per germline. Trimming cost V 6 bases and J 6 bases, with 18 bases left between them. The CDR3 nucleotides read TGTGCCAGCAGCCGCGCCAGGGCGCCGAGCGAGCAGTACTTC. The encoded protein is CASSRARAPSEQYF.

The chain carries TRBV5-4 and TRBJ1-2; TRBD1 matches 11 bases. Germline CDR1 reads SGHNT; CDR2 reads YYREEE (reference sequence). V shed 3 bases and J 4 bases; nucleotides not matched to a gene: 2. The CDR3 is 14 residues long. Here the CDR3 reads CASSSGQGVYGYTF. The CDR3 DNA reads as TGTGCCAGCAGCTCGGGACAGGGGGTCTATGGCTACACCTTC. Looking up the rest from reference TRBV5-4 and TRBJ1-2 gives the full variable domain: ETGVTQSPTHLIKTRGQQVTLRCSSQSGHNTVSWYQQALGQGPQFIFQYYREEENGRGNFPPRFSGLQFPNYSSELNVNALELDDSALYLCASSSGQGVYGYTFGSGTRLTVV.

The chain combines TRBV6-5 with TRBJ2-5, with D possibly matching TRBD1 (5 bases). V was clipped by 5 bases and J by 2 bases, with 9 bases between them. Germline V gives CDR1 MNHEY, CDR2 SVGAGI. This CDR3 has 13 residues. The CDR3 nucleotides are TGTGCCAGCAGTCCGACAGTTCAAGAGACCCAGTACTTC. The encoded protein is CASSPTVQETQYF.

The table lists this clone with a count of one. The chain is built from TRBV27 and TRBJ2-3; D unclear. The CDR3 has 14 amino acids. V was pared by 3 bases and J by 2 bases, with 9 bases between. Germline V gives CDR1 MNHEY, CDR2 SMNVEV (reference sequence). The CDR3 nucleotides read TGTGCCAGCAGTTTGGGCCAGATCACAGATACGCAGTATTTT. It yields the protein CASSLGQITDTQYF.

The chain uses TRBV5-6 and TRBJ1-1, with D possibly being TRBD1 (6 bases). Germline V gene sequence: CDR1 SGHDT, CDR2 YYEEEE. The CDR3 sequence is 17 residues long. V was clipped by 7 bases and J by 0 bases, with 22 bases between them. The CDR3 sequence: CASSPFGRGAMNTEAFF. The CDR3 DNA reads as TGTGCCAGCTCTCCATTCGGGAGGGGGGCCATGAACACTGAAGCTTTCTTT.

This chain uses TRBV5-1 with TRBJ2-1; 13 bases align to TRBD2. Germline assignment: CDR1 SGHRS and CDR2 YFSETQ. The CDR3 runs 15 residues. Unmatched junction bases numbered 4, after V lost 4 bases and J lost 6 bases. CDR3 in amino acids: CASSLGTSGTNEQFF. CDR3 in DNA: TGCGCCAGCAGCCTGGGGACTAGCGGGACCAATGAGCAGTTCTTC.

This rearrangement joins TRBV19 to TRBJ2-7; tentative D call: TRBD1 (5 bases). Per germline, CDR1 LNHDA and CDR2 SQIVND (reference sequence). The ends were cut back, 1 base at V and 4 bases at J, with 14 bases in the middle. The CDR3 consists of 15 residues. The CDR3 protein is CASSIAAGLSYEQYF. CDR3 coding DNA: TGTGCCAGTAGTATAGCGGCAGGGTTGTCGTACGAGCAGTACTTC. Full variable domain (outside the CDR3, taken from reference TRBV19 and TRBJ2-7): DGGITQSPKYLFRKEGQNVTLSCEQNLNHDAMYWYRQDPGQGLRLIYYSQIVNDFQKGDIAEGYSVSREKKESFPLTVTSAQKNPTAFYLCASSIAAGLSYEQYFGPGTRLTVT.

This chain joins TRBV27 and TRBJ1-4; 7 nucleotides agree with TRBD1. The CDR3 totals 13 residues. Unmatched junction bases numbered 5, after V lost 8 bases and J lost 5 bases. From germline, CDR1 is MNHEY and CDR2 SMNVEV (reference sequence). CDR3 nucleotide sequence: TGTGCCAGCCGCCAACAGGGGAATGAAAAACTGTTTTTT. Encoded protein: CASRQQGNEKLFF. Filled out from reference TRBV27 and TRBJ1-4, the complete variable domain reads EAQVTQNPRYLITVTGKKLTVTCSQNMNHEYMSWYRQDPGLGLRQIYYSMNVEVTDKGDVPEGYKVSRKEKRNFPLILESPSPNQTSLYFCASRQQGNEKLFFGSGTQLSVL.

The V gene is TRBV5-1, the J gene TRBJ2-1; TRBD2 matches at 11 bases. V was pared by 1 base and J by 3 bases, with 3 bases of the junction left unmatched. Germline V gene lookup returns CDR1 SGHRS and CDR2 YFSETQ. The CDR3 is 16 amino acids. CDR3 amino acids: CASSLSTSGNYNEQFF. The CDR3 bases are TGCGCCAGCAGCTTGTCGACTAGCGGGAACTACAATGAGCAGTTCTTC.

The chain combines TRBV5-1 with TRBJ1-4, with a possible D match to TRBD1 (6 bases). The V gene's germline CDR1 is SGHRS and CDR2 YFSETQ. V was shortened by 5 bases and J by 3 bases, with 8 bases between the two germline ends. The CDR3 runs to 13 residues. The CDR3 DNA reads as TGCGCCAGCAGTGGGACACCTAATGAAAAACTGTTTTTT. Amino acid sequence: CASSGTPNEKLFF. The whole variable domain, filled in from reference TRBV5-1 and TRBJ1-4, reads KAGVTQTPRYLIKTRGQQVTLSCSPISGHRSVSWYQQTPGQGLQFLFEYFSETQRNKGNFPGRFSGRQFSNSRSEMNVSTLELGDSALYLCASSGTPNEKLFFGSGTQLSVL.

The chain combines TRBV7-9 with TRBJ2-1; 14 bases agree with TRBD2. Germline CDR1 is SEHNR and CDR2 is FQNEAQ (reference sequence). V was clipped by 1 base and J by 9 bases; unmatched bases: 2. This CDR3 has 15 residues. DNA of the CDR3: TGTGCCAGCAGCTTAGGGGGACTAGCGGGAGCTGAGCAGTTCTTC. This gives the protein CASSLGGLAGAEQFF.

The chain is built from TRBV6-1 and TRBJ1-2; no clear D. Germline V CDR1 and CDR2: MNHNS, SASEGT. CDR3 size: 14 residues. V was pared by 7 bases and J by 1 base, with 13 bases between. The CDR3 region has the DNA TGTGCCAGCACCGCGGCAACCAATAACTATGGCTACACCTTC. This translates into CASTAATNNYGYTF.